These 20 T cell receptor beta chains share one sample of origin, sequenced in a study of memory CD4+ T cells and cytomegalovirus serostatus. Single viable CD3+CD4+CD8-CD45RO+ cells were sorted as the memory CD4+ T cells. Repertoires were generated with immunoSEQ multiplex PCR, while TCRdb's copy carries only in-frame clones and drops some. The data show approximately 61,000 clones, with 60% to 85% seen just once and 0.53% held by the top ten. The sample comprised memory CD4+ T cells from blood. The source of these receptors is an adult in good health and CMV-seronegative. Some clones in this sample may be carry-over from other donors' samples.

The rearrangement joins TRBV5-6 to TRBJ2-5; TRBD2 matches 13 bases. The V and J ends lost 3 bases and 4 bases, in that order; junction bases with no gene match: 9. Germline V lookup: CDR1 SGHDT, CDR2 YYEEEE. The length of the CDR3 is 17 residues. The CDR3 sequence: CASSSLAGGPLGETQYF. Written as DNA, the CDR3 is TGTGCCAGCAGCTCACTAGCGGGAGGGCCCCTCGGAGAGACCCAGTACTTC.

V usage is TRBV5-1 and J usage is TRBJ1-2; D is ambiguous. Germline values: CDR1 SGHRS, CDR2 YFSETQ. This CDR3 has 11 residues. Trimming took 3 bases from V and 2 from J, leaving 2 bases between them. In DNA, the CDR3 is TGCGCCAGCAGCTCCAACTATGGCTACACCTTC. The encoded protein is CASSSNYGYTF.

The rearrangement uses TRBV27 and TRBJ2-7, with 8 bases identical to TRBD1. Germline V gives CDR1 MNHEY, CDR2 SMNVEV (reference sequence). Trimming removed 3 bases from V and 0 bases from J; junction bases left unmatched: 1. The CDR3 runs to 14 residues. This chain's CDR3 is CASSFDRGSYEQYF. DNA of the CDR3: TGTGCCAGCAGTTTCGACAGGGGCTCCTACGAGCAGTACTTC.

This chain uses TRBV9 with TRBJ1-2, with D possibly matching TRBD1 (5 bases). CDR1 and CDR2 (germline): SGDLS, YYNGEE. The CDR3 loop spans 15 amino acids. V lost 4 bases and J lost 4, with 17 bases in between. The chain's CDR3 is CASSSRDGIVYGYTF. CDR3 DNA sequence: TGTGCCAGCAGCTCCCGGGACGGAATTGTCTATGGCTACACCTTC. The full variable domain, its missing parts supplied by reference TRBV9 and TRBJ1-2, is DSGVTQTPKHLITATGQRVTLRCSPRSGDLSVYWYQQSLDQGLQFLIQYYNGEERAKGNILERFSAQQFPDLHSELNLSSLELGDSALYFCASSSRDGIVYGYTFGSGTRLTVV.

The rearrangement uses TRBV20-1 and TRBJ2-7; TRBD1 agrees at 7 bases. Germline-derived CDR1 and CDR2 are DFQATT and SNEGSKA (reference sequence). J gave up 6 bases and V 6 bases, and 5 bases lay outside the gene matches. The CDR3 covers 11 residues. The DNA for the CDR3 is TGCAGTGCCAGGGACAGAGGCGAGCAGTACTTC. Its translation: CSARDRGEQYF.

This clone is a singleton in its sample. The chain has TRBV10-3 and TRBJ2-7; a weak D match, TRBD1 (5 bases). V gave up 9 bases and J gave up 2 bases, with 11 bases separating them. In germline, CDR1 is ENHRY, CDR2 SYGVKD. The CDR3 is 12 residues long. The CDR3 DNA reads as TGTGCCATTGCCCCAGGGACCTACGAGCAGTACTTC. Translation: CAIAPGTYEQYF.

This clone has only one observation. The rearrangement uses TRBV6-5 and TRBJ2-7; 12 bases align to TRBD2. CDR1 MNHEY and CDR2 SVGAGI come from the germline V gene. Trimming at V came to 6 bases and at J to 7 bases, leaving 7 bases not matched to a gene. There are 14 residues in the CDR3. CDR3 nucleotides: TGTGCCAGCAGCCGACTAGCGGGGGATTCTGAGCAGTACTTC. This gives the protein CASSRLAGDSEQYF.

The chain couples TRBV7-9 to TRBJ2-3; 8 positions match TRBD2. This CDR3 comprises 17 residues. The germline gives CDR1 SEHNR, CDR2 FQNEAQ (reference sequence). J gave up 2 bases and V 1 base, and 8 bases lay outside the gene matches. The CDR3 DNA reads TGTGCCAGCAGCTTAGGTGGTCTAGCGGGTGTCACAGATACGCAGTATTTT. The encoded protein is CASSLGGLAGVTDTQYF. The full variable domain, in which reference TRBV7-9 and TRBJ2-3 provide the parts outside the CDR3, is DTGVSQNPRHKITKRGQNVTFRCDPISEHNRLYWYRQTLGQGPEFLTYFQNEAQLEKSRLLSDRFSAERPKGSFSTLEIQRTEQGDSAMYLCASSLGGLAGVTDTQYFGPGTRLTVL.

V usage is TRBV4-3 and J usage is TRBJ1-1; D remains unclear. The germline gives CDR1 LGHNA, CDR2 YSLEER. The CDR3 loop spans 13 amino acids. The germline V and J ends were trimmed by 4 bases and 8 bases, with 14 bases remaining between them. In DNA, the CDR3 is TGCGCCAGCAGCCTAGAAGGGAACGGAGAAGCTTTCTTT. Translation gives CASSLEGNGEAFF.

By proportion, this clone is medium-sized. The chain couples TRBV18 to TRBJ1-1, with a tentative D call TRBD1 (6 bases). The V gene's germline CDR1 is KGHSH and CDR2 LQKENI. V was cut by 10 bases and J by 1 base, with 16 bases left in between. The CDR3 is 14 amino acids. The DNA for the CDR3 is TGTGCCACGTTGAAATCGACAGGGAACACTGAAGCTTTCTTT. Translation gives CATLKSTGNTEAFF.

The CDR3 nucleotides are TGCGCCAGCAGACACCAGGGGGAGGGCAATCAGCCCCAGCATTTT. Translating gives CASRHQGEGNQPQHF. The chain joins TRBV4-1 to TRBJ1-5; 7 bases fit TRBD1. This CDR3 has 15 residues. The V gene end was trimmed by 6 bases and the J gene end by 2 bases; junction bases not matched to a gene: 7. Germline CDR1 is MGHRA and CDR2 is YSYEKL.

This chain uses TRBV5-1 with TRBJ1-6; no reliable D call. Germline V gene lookup returns CDR1 SGHRS and CDR2 YFSETQ. This CDR3 spans 15 amino acids. V dropped 3 bases and J dropped 7 bases, with 14 bases sitting between them. CDR3 in DNA: TGCGCCAGCAGCTCCCAATTAGATTTGAATTCACCCCTCCACTTT. This sequence encodes CASSSQLDLNSPLHF.

The gene calls are TRBV5-1 and TRBJ2-3, with D uncertain. Germline CDR1 is SGHRS and CDR2 is YFSETQ. The V gene lost 4 bases and the J gene lost 4 bases, with 16 bases spanning the gap. The CDR3 is made up of 15 amino acids. CDR3 region: CASSQVPSASDTQYF. The CDR3 nucleotides are TGCGCCAGCAGCCAGGTACCCTCGGCGTCAGATACGCAGTATTTT.

The rearrangement links TRBV5-6 to TRBJ1-1, with TRBD1 as a possible D gene (5 bases). In germline, CDR1 is SGHDT, CDR2 YYEEEE. The CDR3 contains 16 residues. Trimming cost V 3 bases and J 0 bases, with 15 bases left between them. CDR3 DNA sequence: TGTGCCAGCAGCTCGCGTCGTCAGGGCTTGAACACTGAAGCTTTCTTT. Translating gives CASSSRRQGLNTEAFF.

The rearrangement links TRBV28 to TRBJ2-3; 8 nucleotides line up with TRBD1. CDR3 length: 14 residues. Germline-derived CDR1 and CDR2 are MDHEN and SYDVKM. With V trimmed by 7 bases and J by 3 bases, 6 bases remained unmatched. In DNA, the CDR3 is TGTGCCAGCATTCCCAGGGGGCGGACAGATACGCAGTATTTT. It yields the protein CASIPRGRTDTQYF.

This sequence joins TRBV5-1 and TRBJ2-2, with TRBD2 matching over 10 bases. J was trimmed by 4 bases and V by 4 bases; bases with no gene match: 7. Per germline, CDR1 SGHRS and CDR2 YFSETQ. The CDR3 totals 16 residues. The CDR3, as DNA: TGCGCCAGCAGCCCTTCCAGCGGGAGGGGCACCGGGGAGCTGTTTTTT. This encodes CASSPSSGRGTGELFF. The full variable domain, its missing parts supplied by reference TRBV5-1 and TRBJ2-2, is KAGVTQTPRYLIKTRGQQVTLSCSPISGHRSVSWYQQTPGQGLQFLFEYFSETQRNKGNFPGRFSGRQFSNSRSEMNVSTLELGDSALYLCASSPSSGRGTGELFFGEGSRLTVL.

The gene calls are TRBV5-4 and TRBJ2-7; 7 positions agree with TRBD2. This CDR3 contains 14 residues. V was clipped by 2 bases and J by 2 bases; unmatched bases: 4. Germline CDR1 reads SGHNT; CDR2 reads YYREEE (reference sequence). CDR3 sequence reads: CASSLEAGTYEQYF. Written as DNA, the CDR3 is TGTGCCAGCAGCTTAGAAGCGGGAACCTACGAGCAGTACTTC.

This chain connects TRBV5-5 to TRBJ2-5; 12 bases map to TRBD1. The V and J ends lost 2 bases and 7 bases, in that order; junction bases with no gene match: 6. Germline CDR1 reads SGHKS; CDR2 reads YYEKEE (reference sequence). This CDR3 spans 15 amino acids. CDR3 sequence (DNA): TGTGCCAGCAGCTTCGGGACAGGGGGCGGTGGGACCCAGTACTTC. Protein sequence: CASSFGTGGGGTQYF.

CDR3 residues: CASSLREGETYEQYF. In DNA, the CDR3 is TGCGCCAGCAGCCTTCGGGAGGGGGAAACCTACGAGCAGTACTTC. This chain links TRBV4-1 with TRBJ2-7, with TRBD2 matching 8 bases. Germline V gene lookup returns CDR1 MGHRA and CDR2 YSYEKL. This CDR3 comprises 15 residues. The trim removed 4 bases at V and 2 bases at J, leaving 7 bases unmatched.

V usage is TRBV30 and J usage is TRBJ1-1, with TRBD1 as a possible D gene (5 bases). V lost 1 base and J lost 0, with 12 bases in between. The CDR3 runs 15 residues. Germline V gene lookup returns CDR1 GTSNPN and CDR2 SVGIG (reference sequence). CDR3 protein: CAWSDLGQVNTEAFF. CDR3 sequence (DNA): TGTGCCTGGAGTGACCTAGGACAAGTGAACACTGAAGCTTTCTTT.